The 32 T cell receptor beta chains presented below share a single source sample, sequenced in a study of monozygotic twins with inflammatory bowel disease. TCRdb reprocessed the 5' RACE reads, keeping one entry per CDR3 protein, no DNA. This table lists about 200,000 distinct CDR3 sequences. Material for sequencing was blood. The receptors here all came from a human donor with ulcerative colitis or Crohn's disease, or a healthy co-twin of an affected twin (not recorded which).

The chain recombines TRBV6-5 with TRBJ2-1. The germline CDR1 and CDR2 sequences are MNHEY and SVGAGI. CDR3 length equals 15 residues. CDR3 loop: CASSSRGSRSGEQFF.

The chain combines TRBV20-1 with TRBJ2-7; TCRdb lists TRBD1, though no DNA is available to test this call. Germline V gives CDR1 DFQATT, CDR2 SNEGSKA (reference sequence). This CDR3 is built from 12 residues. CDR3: CSARQGIIEQYF.

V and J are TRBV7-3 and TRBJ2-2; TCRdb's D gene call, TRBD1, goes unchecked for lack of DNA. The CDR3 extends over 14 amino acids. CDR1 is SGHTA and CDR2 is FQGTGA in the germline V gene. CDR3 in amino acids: CASSSVGGNGELFF.

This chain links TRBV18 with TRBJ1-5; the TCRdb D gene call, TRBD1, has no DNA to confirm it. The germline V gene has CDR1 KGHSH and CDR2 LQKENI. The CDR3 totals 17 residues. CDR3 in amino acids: CASSPQTGVRDNQPQHF.

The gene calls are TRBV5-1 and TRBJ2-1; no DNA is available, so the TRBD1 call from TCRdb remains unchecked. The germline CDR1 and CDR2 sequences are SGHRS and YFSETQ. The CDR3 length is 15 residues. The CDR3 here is CASSVIQGARNEQFF.

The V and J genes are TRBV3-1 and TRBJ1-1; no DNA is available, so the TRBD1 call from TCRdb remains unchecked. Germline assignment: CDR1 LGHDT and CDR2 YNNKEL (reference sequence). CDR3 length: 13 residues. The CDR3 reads CASSFRGYTEAFF.

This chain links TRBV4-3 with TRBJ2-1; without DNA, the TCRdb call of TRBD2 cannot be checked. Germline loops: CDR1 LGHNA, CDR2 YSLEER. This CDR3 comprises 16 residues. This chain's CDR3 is CASSQGASGMGNEQFF.

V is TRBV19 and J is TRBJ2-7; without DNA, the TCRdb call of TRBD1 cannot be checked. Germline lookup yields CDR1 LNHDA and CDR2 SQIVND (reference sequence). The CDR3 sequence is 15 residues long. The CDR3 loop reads CASSRGDGTSYEQYF. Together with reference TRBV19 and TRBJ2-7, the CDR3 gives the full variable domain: DGGITQSPKYLFRKEGQNVTLSCEQNLNHDAMYWYRQDPGQGLRLIYYSQIVNDFQKGDIAEGYSVSREKKESFPLTVTSAQKNPTAFYLCASSRGDGTSYEQYFGPGTRLTVT.

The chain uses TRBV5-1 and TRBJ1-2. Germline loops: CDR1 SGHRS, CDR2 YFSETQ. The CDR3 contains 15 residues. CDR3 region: CASSLDGSTSYGYTF.

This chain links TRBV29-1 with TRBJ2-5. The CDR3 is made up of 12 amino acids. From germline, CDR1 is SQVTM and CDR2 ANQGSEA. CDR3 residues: CSVRGYQETQYF.

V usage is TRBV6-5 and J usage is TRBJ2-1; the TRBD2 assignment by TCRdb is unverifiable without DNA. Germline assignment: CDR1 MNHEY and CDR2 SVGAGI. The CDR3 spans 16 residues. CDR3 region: CASSYRASSSYNEQFF.

The CDR3 reads CASSLAGGGSSYEQYF. V gene TRBV7-2 combines with J gene TRBJ2-7. The CDR3 is made up of 16 amino acids. Germline lookup yields CDR1 SGHTA and CDR2 FQGNSA.

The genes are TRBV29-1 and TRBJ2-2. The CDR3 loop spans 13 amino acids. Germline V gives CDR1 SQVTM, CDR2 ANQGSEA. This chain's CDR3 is CSTIGTNTGELFF.

The chain's CDR3 is CASSLDRRRETEAFF. This rearrangement joins TRBV19 to TRBJ1-1. The CDR3 length is 15 residues. The germline CDR1 and CDR2 sequences are LNHDA and SQIVND (reference sequence).

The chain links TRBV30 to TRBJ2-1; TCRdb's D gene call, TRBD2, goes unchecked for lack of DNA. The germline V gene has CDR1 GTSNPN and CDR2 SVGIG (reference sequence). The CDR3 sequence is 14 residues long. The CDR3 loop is CAWQRERRGGEQFF.

CDR3 amino acids: CASSLKDRGNEQFF. The chain joins TRBV7-9 to TRBJ2-1; with no DNA, the TCRdb D assignment of TRBD1 cannot be verified. The CDR3 has 14 residues. CDR1 and CDR2 from the germline V gene are SEHNR and FQNEAQ (reference sequence).

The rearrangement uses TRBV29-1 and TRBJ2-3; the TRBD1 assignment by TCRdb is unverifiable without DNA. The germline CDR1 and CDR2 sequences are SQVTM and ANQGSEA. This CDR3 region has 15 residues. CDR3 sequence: CSVGDRGPSTDTQYF.

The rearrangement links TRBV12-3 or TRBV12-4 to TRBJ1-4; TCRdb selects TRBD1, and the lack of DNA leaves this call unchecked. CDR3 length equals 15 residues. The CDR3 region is CASSPGTAINKKLFF.

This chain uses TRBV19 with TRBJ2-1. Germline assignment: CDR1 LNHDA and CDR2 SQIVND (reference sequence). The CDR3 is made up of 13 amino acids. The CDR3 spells CASSIGQNNEQFF.

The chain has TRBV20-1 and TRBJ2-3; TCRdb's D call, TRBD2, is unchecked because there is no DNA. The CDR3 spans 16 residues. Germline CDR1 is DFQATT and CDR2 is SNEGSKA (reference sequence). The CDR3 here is CSARDERGGPTDTQYF.

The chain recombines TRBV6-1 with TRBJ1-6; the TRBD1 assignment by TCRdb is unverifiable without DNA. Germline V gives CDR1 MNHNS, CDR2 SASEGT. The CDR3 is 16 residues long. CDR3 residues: CASSIQGWQNNSPLHF.

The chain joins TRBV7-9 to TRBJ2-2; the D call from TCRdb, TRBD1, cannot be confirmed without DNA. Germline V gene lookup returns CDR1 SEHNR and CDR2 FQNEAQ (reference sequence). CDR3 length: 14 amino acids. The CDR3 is CALDRGPNTGELFF.

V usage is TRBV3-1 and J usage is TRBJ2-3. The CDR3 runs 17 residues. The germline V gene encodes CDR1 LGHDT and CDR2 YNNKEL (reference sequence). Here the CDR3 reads CASSQVASGASTDTQYF.

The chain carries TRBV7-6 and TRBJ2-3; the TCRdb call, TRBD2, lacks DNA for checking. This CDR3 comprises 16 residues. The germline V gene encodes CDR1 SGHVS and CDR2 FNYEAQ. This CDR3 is CASSLVAAGGTDTQYF.

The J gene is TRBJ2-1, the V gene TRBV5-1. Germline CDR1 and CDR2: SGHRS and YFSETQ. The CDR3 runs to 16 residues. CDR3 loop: CASSRVGVRVYNEQFF.

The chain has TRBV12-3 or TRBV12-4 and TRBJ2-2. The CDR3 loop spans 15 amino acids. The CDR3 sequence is CASSLGDIPTGELFF.

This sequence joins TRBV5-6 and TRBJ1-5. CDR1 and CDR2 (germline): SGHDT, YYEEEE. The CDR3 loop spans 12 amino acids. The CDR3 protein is CASSGSSQPQHF. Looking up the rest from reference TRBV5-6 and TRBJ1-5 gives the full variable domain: DAGVTQSPTHLIKTRGQQVTLRCSPKSGHDTVSWYQQALGQGPQFIFQYYEEEERQRGNFPDRFSGHQFPNYSSELNVNALLLGDSALYLCASSGSSQPQHFGDGTRLSIL.

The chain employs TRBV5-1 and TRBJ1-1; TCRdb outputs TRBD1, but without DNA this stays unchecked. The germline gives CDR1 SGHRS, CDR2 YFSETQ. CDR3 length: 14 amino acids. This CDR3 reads CASSLSTRGAEAFF.

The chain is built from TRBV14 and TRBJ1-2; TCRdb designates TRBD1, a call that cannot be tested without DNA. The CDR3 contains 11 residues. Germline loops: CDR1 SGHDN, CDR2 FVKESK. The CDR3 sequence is CAIAKGFGYTF.

Here the CDR3 reads CASSSSLEPSYNEQFF. The chain employs TRBV6-2 or TRBV6-3 and TRBJ2-1; the D call from TCRdb, TRBD2, cannot be confirmed without DNA. Germline CDR1 is MNHEY and CDR2 is SVGEGT. The CDR3 is made up of 16 amino acids.

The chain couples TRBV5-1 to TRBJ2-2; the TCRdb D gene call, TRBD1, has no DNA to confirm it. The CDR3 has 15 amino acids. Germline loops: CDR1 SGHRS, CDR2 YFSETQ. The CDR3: CASSLGTGNTGELFF.

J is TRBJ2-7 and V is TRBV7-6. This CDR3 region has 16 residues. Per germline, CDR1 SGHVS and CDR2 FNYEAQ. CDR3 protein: CASSLDGSFIPYEQYF.